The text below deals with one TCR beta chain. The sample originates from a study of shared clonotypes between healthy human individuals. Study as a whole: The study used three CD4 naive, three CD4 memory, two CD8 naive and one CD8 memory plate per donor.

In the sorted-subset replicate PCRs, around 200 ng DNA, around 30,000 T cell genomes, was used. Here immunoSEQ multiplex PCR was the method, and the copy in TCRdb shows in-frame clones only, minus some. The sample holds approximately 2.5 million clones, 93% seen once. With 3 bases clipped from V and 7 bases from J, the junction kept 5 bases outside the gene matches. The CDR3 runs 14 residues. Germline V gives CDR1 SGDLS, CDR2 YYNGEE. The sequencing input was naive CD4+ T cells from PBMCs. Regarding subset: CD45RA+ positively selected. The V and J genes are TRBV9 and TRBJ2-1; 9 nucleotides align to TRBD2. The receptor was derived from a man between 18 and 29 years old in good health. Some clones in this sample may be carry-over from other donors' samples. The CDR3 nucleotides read TGTGCCAGCAGCGCCCGGACTAGCGCTAATGAGCAGTTCTTC. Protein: CASSARTSANEQFF.